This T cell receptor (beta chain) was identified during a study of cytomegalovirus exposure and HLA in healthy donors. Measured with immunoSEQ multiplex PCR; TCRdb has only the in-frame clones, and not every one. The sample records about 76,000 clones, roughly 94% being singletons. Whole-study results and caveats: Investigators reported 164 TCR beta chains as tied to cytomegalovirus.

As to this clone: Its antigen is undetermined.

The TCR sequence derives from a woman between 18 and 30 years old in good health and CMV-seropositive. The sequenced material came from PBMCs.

This chain's CDR3 is CASSFLRGEQYF. CDR3 nucleotides: TGTGCCAGCAGTTTCCTCCGGGGCGAGCAGTACTTC. V and J are TRBV27 and TRBJ2-7; TRBD2 might be the D (5 bases). V dropped 3 bases and J dropped 6 bases, with 9 bases sitting between them. The CDR3 covers 12 residues. Germline V gene sequence: CDR1 MNHEY, CDR2 SMNVEV (reference sequence).